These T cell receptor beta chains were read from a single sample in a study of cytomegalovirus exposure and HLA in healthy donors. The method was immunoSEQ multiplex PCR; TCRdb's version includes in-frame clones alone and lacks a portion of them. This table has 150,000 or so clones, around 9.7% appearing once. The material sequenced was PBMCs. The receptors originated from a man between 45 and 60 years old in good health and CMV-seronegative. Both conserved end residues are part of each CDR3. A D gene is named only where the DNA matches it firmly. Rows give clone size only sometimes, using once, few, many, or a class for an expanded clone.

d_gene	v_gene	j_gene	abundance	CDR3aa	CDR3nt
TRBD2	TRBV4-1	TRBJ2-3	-	CASSQDYGGRGSTDAQYF	TGCGCCAGCAGCCAAGACTACGGCGGGAGGGGATCGACAGATGCGCAGTATTTT
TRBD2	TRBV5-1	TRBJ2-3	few	CASSLVKAGRTDTQYF	TGCGCCAGCAGCCTGGTGAAAGCGGGGCGCACAGATACGCAGTATTTT
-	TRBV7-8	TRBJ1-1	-	CASSLGAGANTEAFF	TGTGCCAGCAGCCTAGGGGCAGGGGCGAACACTGAAGCTTTCTTT
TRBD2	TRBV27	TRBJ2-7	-	CASRDSGKDEQYF	TGTGCCAGCAGAGACAGCGGGAAGGACGAGCAGTACTTC
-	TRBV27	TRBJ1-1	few	CASSYYRDTAEAFF	TGTGCCAGCAGTTATTACAGGGACACCGCTGAAGCTTTCTTT
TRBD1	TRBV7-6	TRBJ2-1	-	CASSLGGLTGINNEQFF	TGTGCCAGCAGCTTAGGGGGGTTGACAGGGATAAACAATGAGCAGTTCTTC
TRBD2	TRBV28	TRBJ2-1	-	CASRAGRGAYNEQFF	TGTGCCAGCAGAGCGGGGCGGGGAGCCTACAATGAGCAGTTCTTC
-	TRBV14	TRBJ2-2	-	CASSQEITAGELFF	TGTGCCAGCAGCCAAGAGATAACAGCCGGGGAGCTGTTTTTT
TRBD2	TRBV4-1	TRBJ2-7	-	CASSQDRGPSGYYEQYF	TGCGCCAGCAGCCAAGATAGGGGCCCTAGCGGGTATTACGAGCAGTACTTC
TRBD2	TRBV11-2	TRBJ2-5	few	CASSLVGTSGGKETQYF	TGTGCCAGCAGCTTAGTGGGGACTAGCGGGGGAAAAGAGACCCAGTACTTC
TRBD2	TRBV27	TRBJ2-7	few	CASSTPSGGSYEQYF	TGTGCCAGCAGCACCCCAAGCGGGGGGTCCTACGAGCAGTACTTC
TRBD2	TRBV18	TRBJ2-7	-	CASSPLEGGIYEQYF	TGTGCCAGCTCACCCCTAGAGGGAGGGATCTACGAGCAGTACTTC
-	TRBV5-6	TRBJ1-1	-	CASSLFGVPEAFF	TGTGCCAGCAGCTTGTTCGGGGTCCCTGAAGCTTTCTTT
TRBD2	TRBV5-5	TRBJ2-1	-	CASSTPGLAGGTEQFF	TGTGCCAGCAGCACCCCGGGACTAGCGGGGGGGACCGAGCAGTTCTTC
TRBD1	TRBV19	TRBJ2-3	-	CASTTGQGGDTQYF	TGTGCCAGTACCACGGGACAGGGGGGAGATACGCAGTATTTT
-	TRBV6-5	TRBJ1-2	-	CASKPGGGPGYTF	TGTGCCAGTAAACCTGGCGGGGGGCCAGGCTACACCTTC
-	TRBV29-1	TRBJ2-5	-	CSVEEGLEKYQETQYF	TGCAGCGTTGAAGAAGGCCTAGAGAAGTACCAAGAGACCCAGTACTTC
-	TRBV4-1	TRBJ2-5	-	CASSQDNRGKGETQYF	TGCGCCAGCAGCCAAGACAACCGCGGGAAGGGAGAGACCCAGTACTTC
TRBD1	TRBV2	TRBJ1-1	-	CALVDGTGGREAFF	TGTGCCCTTGTGGACGGGACAGGGGGCAGAGAAGCTTTCTTT
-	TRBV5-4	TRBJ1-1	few	CASSPTGSQKGEAFF	TGTGCCAGCAGTCCCACCGGGTCCCAGAAAGGTGAAGCTTTCTTT
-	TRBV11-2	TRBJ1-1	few	CASSKGFDGGTEAFF	TGTGCCAGCAGCAAGGGTTTCGACGGGGGCACTGAAGCTTTCTTT
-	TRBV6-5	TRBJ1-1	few	CASSSPGGQFEAFF	TGTGCCAGCAGTTCCCCGGGTGGCCAATTTGAAGCTTTCTTT
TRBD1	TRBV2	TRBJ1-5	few	CASSGTGGQPQHF	TGTGCCAGCAGCGGGACAGGGGGTCAGCCCCAGCATTTT
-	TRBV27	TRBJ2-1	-	CASSLYRTGNEQFF	TGTGCCAGCAGTTTATACCGTACGGGTAATGAGCAGTTCTTC
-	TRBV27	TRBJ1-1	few	CASSWQGSLRTEAFF	TGTGCCAGCAGTTGGCAGGGTAGTTTAAGGACTGAAGCTTTCTTT
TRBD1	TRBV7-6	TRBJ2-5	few	CASSYDRAQETQYF	TGTGCCAGCAGCTATGACAGGGCCCAAGAGACCCAGTACTTC
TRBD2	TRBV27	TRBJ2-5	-	CASSSGLAGQETQYF	TGTGCCAGCAGTTCGGGACTAGCGGGACAAGAGACCCAGTACTTC
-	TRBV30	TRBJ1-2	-	CASPGKDFYGYTF	TGTGCCTCTCCCGGGAAGGATTTTTATGGCTACACCTTC
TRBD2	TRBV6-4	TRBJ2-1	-	CASSAISGGGEEQFF	TGTGCCAGCAGTGCCATCAGCGGGGGGGGAGAGGAGCAGTTCTTC
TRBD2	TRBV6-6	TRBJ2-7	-	CASSRERSGVGEQYF	TGTGCCAGCAGCCGGGAGCGGAGCGGGGTAGGCGAGCAGTACTTC
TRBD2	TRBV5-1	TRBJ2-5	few	CASSMGTSGGHQETQYF	TGCGCCAGCAGCATGGGGACTAGCGGGGGGCACCAAGAGACCCAGTACTTC
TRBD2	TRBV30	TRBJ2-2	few	CAWRGGTSGRGTGELFF	TGTGCCTGGAGGGGCGGGACTAGCGGGAGGGGGACCGGGGAGCTGTTTTTT
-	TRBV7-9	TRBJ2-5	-	CASSLDGILRETQYF	TGTGCCAGCAGCTTAGATGGCATACTACGAGAGACCCAGTACTTC
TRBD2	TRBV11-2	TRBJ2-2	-	CASSPGLAGVSANTGELFF	TGTGCCAGCAGCCCAGGACTAGCGGGCGTTAGTGCGAACACCGGGGAGCTGTTTTTT
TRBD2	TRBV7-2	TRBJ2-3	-	CASSPLGGRSTDTQYF	TGTGCCAGCAGTCCCCTGGGAGGGCGGAGCACAGATACGCAGTATTTT
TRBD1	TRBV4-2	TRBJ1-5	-	CASSQDRRGGGQGAREPQHF	TGTGCCAGCAGCCAAGATCGAAGGGGAGGAGGACAGGGGGCTAGAGAGCCCCAGCATTTT
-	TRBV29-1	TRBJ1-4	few	CSVAGGINEKLFF	TGCAGCGTGGCGGGGGGGATTAATGAAAAACTGTTTTTT
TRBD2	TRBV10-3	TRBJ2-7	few	CAISPSGGSYEQYF	TGTGCCATCTCTCCTAGCGGGGGTTCCTACGAGCAGTACTTC
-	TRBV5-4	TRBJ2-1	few	CASSPPASRGNEQFF	TGTGCCAGCAGCCCACCCGCGAGTAGGGGCAATGAGCAGTTCTTC
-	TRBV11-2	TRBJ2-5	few	CASSLGPTEAETQYF	TGTGCCAGCAGCTTGGGGCCCACCGAGGCGGAGACCCAGTACTTC
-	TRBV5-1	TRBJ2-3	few	CASSLPGSGEDF	TGCGCCAGCAGCTTGCCCGGGTCGGGGGAGGATTTT
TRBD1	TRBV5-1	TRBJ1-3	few	CASSFSPGQGSSGNTIYF	TGCGCCAGCAGCTTTTCACCGGGACAGGGGAGCTCTGGAAACACCATATATTTT
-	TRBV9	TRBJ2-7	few	CASSPEGGYSYEQYF	TGTGCCAGCAGCCCTGAGGGCGGGTACAGCTACGAGCAGTACTTC
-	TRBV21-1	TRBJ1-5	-	CAIPRPGQGVPDQPQHF	TGTGCCATCCCACGTCCGGGACAGGGGGTTCCGGATCAGCCCCAGCATTTT
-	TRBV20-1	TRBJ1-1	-	CSARQGGGAFF	TGCAGTGCTAGACAGGGTGGTGGCGCTTTCTTT
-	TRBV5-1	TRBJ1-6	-	CASSPSLEGSDSPLHF	TGCGCCAGCAGCCCCTCTCTGGAAGGGAGTGATTCACCCCTCCACTTT
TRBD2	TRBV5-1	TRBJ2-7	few	CASSLSLAEPYEQYF	TGCGCCAGCAGCTTGTCACTAGCGGAACCCTACGAGCAGTACTTC
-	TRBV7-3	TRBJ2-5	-	CASSLGGARETQYF	TGTGCCAGCAGCTTGGGAGGAGCACGAGAGACCCAGTACTTC